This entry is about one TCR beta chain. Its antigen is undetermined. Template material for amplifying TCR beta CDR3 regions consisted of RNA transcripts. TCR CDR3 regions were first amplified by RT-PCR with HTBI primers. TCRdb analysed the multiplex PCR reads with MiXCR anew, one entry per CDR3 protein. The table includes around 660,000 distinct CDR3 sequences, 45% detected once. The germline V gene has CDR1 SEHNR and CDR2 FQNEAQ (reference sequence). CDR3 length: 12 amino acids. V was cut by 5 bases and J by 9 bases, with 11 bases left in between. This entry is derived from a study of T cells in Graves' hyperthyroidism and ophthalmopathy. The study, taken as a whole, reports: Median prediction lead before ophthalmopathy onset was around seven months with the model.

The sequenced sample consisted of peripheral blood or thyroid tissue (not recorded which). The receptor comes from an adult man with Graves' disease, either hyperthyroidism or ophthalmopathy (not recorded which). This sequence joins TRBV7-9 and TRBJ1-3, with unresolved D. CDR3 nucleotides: TGTGCCAGCAGCCGTGGGCGTGGCACCATATATTTT. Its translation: CASSRGRGTIYF.